This T cell receptor beta chain comes out of a study of cytomegalovirus exposure and HLA in healthy donors. The CDR3 is made up of 16 amino acids. Trimming removed 0 bases from V and 2 bases from J, with 15 bases in between. The germline gives CDR1 SGHDT, CDR2 YYEEEE. The PCR used 60 Vbeta and 13 Jbeta primers. Repertoires were generated with immunoSEQ multiplex PCR, while TCRdb's copy carries only in-frame clones and drops some. Of more than 65,000 clones listed, 60% to 75% are singletons. Sequencing was performed on PBMCs. This rearrangement joins TRBV5-6 to TRBJ2-7; D perhaps matches TRBD2 (5 bases). The origin of this receptor is a woman aged 55 to 70 in good health and CMV-seropositive. CDR3 in DNA: TGTGCCAGCAGCTTGGGTAGCGCCCTTACAACCTACGAGCAGTACTTC. It is translated as CASSLGSALTTYEQYF.